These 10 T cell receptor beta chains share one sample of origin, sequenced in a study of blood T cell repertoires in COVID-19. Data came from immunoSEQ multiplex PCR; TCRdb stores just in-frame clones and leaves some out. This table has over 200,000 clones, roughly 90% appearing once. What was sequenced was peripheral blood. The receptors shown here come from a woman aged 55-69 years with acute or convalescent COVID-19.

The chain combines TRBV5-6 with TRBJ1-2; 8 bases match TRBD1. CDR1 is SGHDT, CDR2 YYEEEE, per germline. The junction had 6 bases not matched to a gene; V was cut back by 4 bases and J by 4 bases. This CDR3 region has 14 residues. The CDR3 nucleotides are TGTGCCAGCAGCGTATCGGACAGGGTCTATGGCTACACCTTC. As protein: CASSVSDRVYGYTF.

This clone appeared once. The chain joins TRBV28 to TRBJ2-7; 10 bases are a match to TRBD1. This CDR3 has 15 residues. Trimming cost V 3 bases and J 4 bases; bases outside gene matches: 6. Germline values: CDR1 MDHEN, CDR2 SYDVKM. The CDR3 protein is CASSLTGGTLYEQYF. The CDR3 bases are TGTGCCAGCAGTTTGACAGGGGGCACCTTATACGAGCAGTACTTC.

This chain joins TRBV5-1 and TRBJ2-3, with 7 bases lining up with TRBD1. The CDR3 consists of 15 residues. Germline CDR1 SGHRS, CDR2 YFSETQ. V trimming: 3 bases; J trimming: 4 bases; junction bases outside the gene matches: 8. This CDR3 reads CASSSYRTGADTQYF. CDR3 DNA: TGCGCCAGCAGCTCATACAGAACAGGGGCAGATACGCAGTATTTT. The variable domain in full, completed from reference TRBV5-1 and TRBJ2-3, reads KAGVTQTPRYLIKTRGQQVTLSCSPISGHRSVSWYQQTPGQGLQFLFEYFSETQRNKGNFPGRFSGRQFSNSRSEMNVSTLELGDSALYLCASSSYRTGADTQYFGPGTRLTVL.

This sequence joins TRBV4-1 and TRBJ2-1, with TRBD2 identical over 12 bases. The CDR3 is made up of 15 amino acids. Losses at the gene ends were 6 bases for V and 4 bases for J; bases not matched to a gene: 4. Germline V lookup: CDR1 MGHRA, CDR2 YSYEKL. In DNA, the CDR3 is TGCGCCAGCAGACTGACTAGCGGGGGATACAATGAGCAGTTCTTC. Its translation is CASRLTSGGYNEQFF.

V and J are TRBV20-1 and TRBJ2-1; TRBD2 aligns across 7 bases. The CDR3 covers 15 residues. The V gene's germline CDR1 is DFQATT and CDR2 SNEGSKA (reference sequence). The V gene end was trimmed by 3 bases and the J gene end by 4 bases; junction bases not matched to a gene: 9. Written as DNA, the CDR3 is TGCAGTGCTAGTGTCGCGGGAGAGGGTTACAATGAGCAGTTCTTC. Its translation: CSASVAGEGYNEQFF.

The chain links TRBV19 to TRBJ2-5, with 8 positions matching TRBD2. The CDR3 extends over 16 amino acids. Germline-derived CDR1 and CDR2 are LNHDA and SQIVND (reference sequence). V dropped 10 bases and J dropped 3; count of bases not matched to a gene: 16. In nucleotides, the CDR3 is TGTGCCACCCGCTCTCTCCGGGGGGGCGGGGAAGAGACCCAGTACTTC. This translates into CATRSLRGGGEETQYF.

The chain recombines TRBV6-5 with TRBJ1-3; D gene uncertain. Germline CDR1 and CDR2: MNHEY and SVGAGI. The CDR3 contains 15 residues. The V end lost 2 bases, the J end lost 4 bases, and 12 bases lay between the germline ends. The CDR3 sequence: CASSYGLFPGNTIYF. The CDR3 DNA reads TGTGCCAGCAGTTACGGCCTTTTCCCCGGAAACACCATATATTTT.

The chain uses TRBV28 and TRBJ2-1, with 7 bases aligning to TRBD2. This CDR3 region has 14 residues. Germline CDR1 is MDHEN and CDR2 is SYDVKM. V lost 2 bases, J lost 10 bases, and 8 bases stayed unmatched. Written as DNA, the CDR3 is TGTGCCAGCAGTTTACGCCCCGGGCGGGGGGAGCAGTTCTTC. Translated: CASSLRPGRGEQFF.

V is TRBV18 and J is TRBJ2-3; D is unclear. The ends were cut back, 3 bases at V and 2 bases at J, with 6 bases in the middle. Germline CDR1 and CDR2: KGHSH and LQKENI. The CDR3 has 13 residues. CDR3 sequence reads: CASSPRVTDTQYF. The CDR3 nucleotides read TGTGCCAGCTCACCCCGGGTCACAGATACGCAGTATTTT.

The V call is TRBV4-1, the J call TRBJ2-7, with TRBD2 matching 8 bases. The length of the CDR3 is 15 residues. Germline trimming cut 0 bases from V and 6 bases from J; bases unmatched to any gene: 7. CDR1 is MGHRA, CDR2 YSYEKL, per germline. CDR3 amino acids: CASSQDSGGGLEQYF. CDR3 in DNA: TGCGCCAGCAGCCAAGATTCCGGGGGGGGACTCGAGCAGTACTTC.